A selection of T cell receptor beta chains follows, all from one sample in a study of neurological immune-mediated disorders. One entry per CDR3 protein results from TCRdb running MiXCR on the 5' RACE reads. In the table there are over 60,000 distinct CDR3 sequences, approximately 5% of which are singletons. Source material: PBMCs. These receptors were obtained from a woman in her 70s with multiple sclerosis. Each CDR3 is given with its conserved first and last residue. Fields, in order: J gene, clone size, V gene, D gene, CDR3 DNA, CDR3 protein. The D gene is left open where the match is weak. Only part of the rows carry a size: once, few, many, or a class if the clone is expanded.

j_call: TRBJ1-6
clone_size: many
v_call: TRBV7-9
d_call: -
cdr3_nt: TGTGCCAGCAGCGCACAGGGACCGGATTCACCCCTCCACTTT
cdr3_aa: CASSAQGPDSPLHF

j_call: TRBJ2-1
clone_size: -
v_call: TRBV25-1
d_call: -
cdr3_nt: TGTGCCAGCAGTGAATCAGGTTTAAGGGGGAATGAGCAGTTCTTC
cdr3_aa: CASSESGLRGNEQFF

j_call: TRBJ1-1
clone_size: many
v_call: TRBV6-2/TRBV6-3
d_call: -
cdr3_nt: TGTGCCAGCAGTTACCCCTGGGCCGAGGACACTGAAGCTTTCTTT
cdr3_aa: CASSYPWAEDTEAFF

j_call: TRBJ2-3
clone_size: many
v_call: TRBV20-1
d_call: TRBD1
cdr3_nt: TGCAGTGCTAGCAGACAGGGGGGCTCAGATACGCAGTATTTT
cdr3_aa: CSASRQGGSDTQYF

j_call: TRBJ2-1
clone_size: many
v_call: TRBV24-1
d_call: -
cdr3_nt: TGTGCCACCAGTGTTGCCGGAGGGCCCAGCTCCTACAATGAGCAGTTCTTC
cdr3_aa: CATSVAGGPSSYNEQFF

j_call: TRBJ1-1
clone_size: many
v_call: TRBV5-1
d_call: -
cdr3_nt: TGCGCCAGCAGCTTGGAGGCGATGAACACTGAAGCTTTCTTT
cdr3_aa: CASSLEAMNTEAFF

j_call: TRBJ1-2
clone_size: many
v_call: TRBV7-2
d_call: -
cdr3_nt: TGTGCCAGCAGCCCCCCTTACCGGGACACCTATGGCTACACCTTC
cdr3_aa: CASSPPYRDTYGYTF

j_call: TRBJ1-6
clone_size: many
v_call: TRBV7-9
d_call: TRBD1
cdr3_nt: TGTGCCAGCAGCCCTCCGGGACAGGGGGCTAAATCACCCCTCCACTTT
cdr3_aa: CASSPPGQGAKSPLHF

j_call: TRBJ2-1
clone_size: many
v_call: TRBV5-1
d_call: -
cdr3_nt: TGCGCCAGCAGCTACGACAGGAATGAGCAGTTCTTC
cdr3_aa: CASSYDRNEQFF

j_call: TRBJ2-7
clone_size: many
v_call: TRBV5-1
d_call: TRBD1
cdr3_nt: TGCGCCAGCAGCTCGGGGGACAGGGGATACGAGCAGTACTTC
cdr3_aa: CASSSGDRGYEQYF

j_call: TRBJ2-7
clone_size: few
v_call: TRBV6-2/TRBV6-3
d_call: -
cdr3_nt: TGTGCCAGCAGTTATGGCGTGGGCCTCTCCTACGAGCAGTACTTC
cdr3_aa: CASSYGVGLSYEQYF

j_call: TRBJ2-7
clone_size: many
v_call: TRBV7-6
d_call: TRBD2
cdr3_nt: TGTGCCAGCAGCTTAGAAGGACTAGCGGCTGGAGGAGAGCAGTACTTC
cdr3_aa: CASSLEGLAAGGEQYF

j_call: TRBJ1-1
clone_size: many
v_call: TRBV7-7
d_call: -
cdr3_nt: TGTGCTAGCAGCTCCGGGCCGAACACTGAAGCTTTCTTT
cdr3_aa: CASSSGPNTEAFF

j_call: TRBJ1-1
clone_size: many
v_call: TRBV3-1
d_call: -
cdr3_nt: TGTGCCAGCAGCCAAGATAGCGGGTTCAACACTGAAGCTTTCTTT
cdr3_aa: CASSQDSGFNTEAFF

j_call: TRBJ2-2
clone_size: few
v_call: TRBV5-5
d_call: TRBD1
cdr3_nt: TGTGCCAGCAGCTTTCGACAGGGGGGCTACGGGGAGCTGTTTTTT
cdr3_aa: CASSFRQGGYGELFF

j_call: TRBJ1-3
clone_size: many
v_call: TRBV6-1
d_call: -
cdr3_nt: TGTGCCAGCACCGAGGGGGAAATGTACGGAAACACCATATATTTT
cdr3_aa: CASTEGEMYGNTIYF

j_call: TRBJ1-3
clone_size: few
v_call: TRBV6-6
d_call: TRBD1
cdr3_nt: TGTGCCAGCAGTTACGGTGGACAGGGGCGGTGGGGAAACACCATATATTTT
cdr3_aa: CASSYGGQGRWGNTIYF

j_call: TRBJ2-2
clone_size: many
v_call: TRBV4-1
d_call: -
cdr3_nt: TGCGCCAGCAGCCAGGAGAGGGGGGGCTCTACCGGGGAGCTGTTTTTT
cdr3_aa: CASSQERGGSTGELFF

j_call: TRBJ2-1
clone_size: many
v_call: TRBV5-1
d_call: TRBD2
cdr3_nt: TGCGCCAGCAGCTTGGAGGCTAGCGGGACCAATGAGCAGTTCTTC
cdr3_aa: CASSLEASGTNEQFF

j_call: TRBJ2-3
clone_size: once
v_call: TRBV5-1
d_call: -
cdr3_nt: TGCGCCAGCAGCAGGTGGACTCCCAGTCAAACGTATTTT
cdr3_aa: CASSRWTPSQTYF

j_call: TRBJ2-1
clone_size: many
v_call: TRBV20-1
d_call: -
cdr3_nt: TGCAGTGCTATCAGGGGTCTCTACAATGAGCAGTTCTTC
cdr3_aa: CSAIRGLYNEQFF

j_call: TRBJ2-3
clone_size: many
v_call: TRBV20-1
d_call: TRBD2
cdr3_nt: TGCAGTGCTAGGGCCGGGACTAGCGGGAGGGCAGATACGCAGTATTTT
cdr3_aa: CSARAGTSGRADTQYF